Listed below are T cell receptor beta chains from one sample, sequenced in a study of T cell responses to AZD1222 COVID-19 vaccine. Profiling relied on immunoSEQ multiplex PCR, and the TCRdb table lists in-frame clones only, not all of them. Of around 110,000 clones listed, roughly nine tenths are singletons. The input for sequencing was peripheral blood, taken 28 days after the second AZD1222 dose. The receptors stem from an adult who received the AZD1222 COVID-19 vaccine. Both conserved end residues are part of each CDR3. A D gene is named only where the DNA matches it firmly. The size field is filled for only some rows; it gives once, few, many or a size class.

CDR3 protein | CDR3 DNA | clone size | J gene | D gene | V gene
CSASNLGLVGRRLYGYTF | TGCAGTGCTAGTAATCTCGGGTTGGTGGGACGGCGCCTCTATGGCTACACCTTC | . | TRBJ1-2 | . | TRBV20-1
CASSERDGRAFF | TGTGCCAGCAGTGAAAGAGACGGGCGCGCTTTCTTT | . | TRBJ1-1 | . | TRBV2
CASSLYEDSYNSPLHF | TGTGCCAGCAGTTTATATGAAGATTCCTATAATTCACCCCTCCACTTT | . | TRBJ1-6 | . | TRBV27
CAISGTSDNSYNEQFF | TGTGCCATCAGTGGGACTAGCGACAATTCCTACAATGAGCAGTTCTTC | . | TRBJ2-1 | TRBD2 | TRBV10-3
CASSSGQGGTSYNEQFF | TGTGCCAGCAGCTCAGGACAGGGCGGGACGTCCTACAATGAGCAGTTCTTC | . | TRBJ2-1 | TRBD1 | TRBV11-2
CSVEWGYEQYF | TGCAGCGTTGAGTGGGGCTACGAGCAGTACTTC | . | TRBJ2-7 | . | TRBV29-1
CASSRDSTSYEQYF | TGTGCCAGCTCACGCGACAGTACCTCCTACGAGCAGTACTTC | . | TRBJ2-7 | . | TRBV18
CASSIIGSDEQFF | TGTGCCAGTAGTATAATTGGGTCCGATGAGCAGTTCTTC | . | TRBJ2-1 | . | TRBV19
CASSPAEGGSYGYTF | TGCGCCAGCAGCCCCGCGGAAGGGGGCAGCTATGGCTACACCTTC | . | TRBJ1-2 | TRBD1 | TRBV4-1
CASSTTPQGMRGNQPQHF | TGTGCCAGTAGTACTACCCCCCAGGGGATGAGGGGCAATCAGCCCCAGCATTTT | . | TRBJ1-5 | . | TRBV19
CAAGQPQHF | TGTGCCGCCGGCCAGCCCCAGCATTTT | . | TRBJ1-5 | . | TRBV10-3
CASSQNGGWGEQFF | TGCGCCAGCAGCCAGAACGGGGGATGGGGTGAGCAGTTCTTC | . | TRBJ2-1 | . | TRBV10-1
CASSRVGSSYNEQFF | TGTGCCAGCAGCCGAGTAGGGTCCTCCTACAATGAGCAGTTCTTC | . | TRBJ2-1 | . | TRBV3-1/TRBV3-2
CASSQDGAGGTDTQYF | TGTGCCAGCAGCCAAGATGGAGCGGGAGGCACAGATACGCAGTATTTT | . | TRBJ2-3 | TRBD2 | TRBV4-2
CASSFGLAGGELFF | TGTGCCAGCAGTTTCGGGCTAGCAGGCGGGGAGCTGTTTTTT | . | TRBJ2-2 | . | TRBV27
CATTPGVLATDTQYF | TGCGCCACCACCCCTGGGGTATTAGCCACAGATACGCAGTATTTT | . | TRBJ2-3 | . | TRBV5-1
CASSEGDSMYNSPLHF | TGTGCCAGCAGCGAGGGGGACAGCATGTATAATTCACCCCTCCACTTT | . | TRBJ1-6 | TRBD1 | TRBV3-1/TRBV3-2
CASSYTGPSGEKLFF | TGCGCCAGCAGCTACACAGGGCCTTCTGGTGAAAAACTGTTTTTT | . | TRBJ1-4 | . | TRBV5-1
CASSQAFRDSGHHIQYF | TGTGCCAGCAGCCAGGCCTTCCGGGACTCCGGACATCACATTCAGTACTTC | . | TRBJ2-4 | . | TRBV3-1/TRBV3-2
CASSLGRTNYGYTF | TGTGCCAGCAGCTTAGGACGTACTAACTATGGCTACACCTTC | once | TRBJ1-2 | . | TRBV7-9
CASSSTSEDTQYF | TGTGCCAGCAGCTCGACTAGCGAAGATACGCAGTATTTT | . | TRBJ2-3 | TRBD2 | TRBV7-9
CASSVGGSGSLDTQYF | TGTGCCAGCAGCGTAGGTGGTAGCGGGAGTTTAGATACGCAGTATTTT | . | TRBJ2-3 | TRBD2 | TRBV9
CASSQGFRDEQYF | TGTGCCAGCAGCCAAGGATTCCGGGATGAGCAGTACTTC | . | TRBJ2-7 | . | TRBV3-1/TRBV3-2
CASSIDSREMNTEAFF | TGTGCCAGTAGTATAGACTCCCGAGAGATGAACACTGAAGCTTTCTTT | . | TRBJ1-1 | . | TRBV19
CASSYAGDAGELFF | TGTGCCAGCAGTTACGCAGGGGATGCCGGGGAGCTGTTTTTT | . | TRBJ2-2 | . | TRBV6-5
CASSLGVSGSYGYTF | TGTGCCAGCAGCTTAGGAGTTTCGGGCAGCTATGGCTACACCTTC | . | TRBJ1-2 | . | TRBV7-2
CASSYSSSGRADNTDTQYF | TGTGCCAGCAGTTACTCGAGTAGCGGGAGGGCCGATAACACAGATACGCAGTATTTT | . | TRBJ2-3 | TRBD2 | TRBV6-2/TRBV6-3
CASSLLAGDTGELFF | TGTGCCAGCAGCCTACTAGCGGGAGATACCGGGGAGCTGTTTTTT | . | TRBJ2-2 | TRBD2 | TRBV6-5
CASSPGRAYNEQFF | TGTGCCAGTAGCCCAGGTCGCGCCTACAATGAGCAGTTCTTC | . | TRBJ2-1 | . | TRBV19
CSAPRGYEQYF | TGCAGTGCTCCGAGGGGGTACGAGCAGTACTTC | . | TRBJ2-7 | . | TRBV20-1
CASSLRPPTSGTNEQFF | TGTGCCAGCAGTTTACGACCGCCGACTAGCGGAACCAATGAGCAGTTCTTC | . | TRBJ2-1 | TRBD2 | TRBV27
CASSNRVNQPQHF | TGTGCCAGCAGTAACAGGGTTAATCAGCCCCAGCATTTT | . | TRBJ1-5 | . | TRBV3-1/TRBV3-2
CASRPGGGIGYEQYF | TGTGCCAGCAGACCGGGGGGGGGAATCGGGTACGAGCAGTACTTC | . | TRBJ2-7 | TRBD2 | TRBV28
CASTRGGGGNQPQHF | TGTGCCAGCACCCGAGGCGGGGGCGGCAATCAGCCCCAGCATTTT | . | TRBJ1-5 | . | TRBV27
CASSQGGPQGLFF | TGTGCCAGCAGCCAAGGGGGCCCCCAAGGACTGTTTTTT | . | TRBJ1-4 | . | TRBV14
CASSQEWDRGLEKLFF | TGCGCCAGCAGCCAGGAATGGGACAGGGGGCTTGAAAAACTGTTTTTT | . | TRBJ1-4 | TRBD1 | TRBV4-1
CASSKDEGTASNQPQHF | TGTGCCAGCAGCAAAGACGAAGGGACTGCGAGCAATCAGCCCCAGCATTTT | . | TRBJ1-5 | . | TRBV21-1
CASSGDHQPQHF | TGTGCCAGCAGTGGGGATCATCAGCCCCAGCATTTT | . | TRBJ1-5 | . | TRBV2
CASSRYRGAQETQYF | TGTGCCAGCAGCAGATACAGGGGGGCCCAAGAGACCCAGTACTTC | . | TRBJ2-5 | TRBD1 | TRBV7-8
CSARDQTQYF | TGCAGTGCTAGAGACCAGACCCAGTACTTC | . | TRBJ2-5 | . | TRBV20-1
CAWSGTRGHSANVLTF | TGTGCCTGGAGCGGAACTCGCGGACATTCGGCCAACGTCCTGACTTTC | . | TRBJ2-6 | . | TRBV30
CAISVTLRGQGNSPLHF | TGTGCCATCAGTGTAACGCTTCGGGGACAGGGGAATTCACCCCTCCACTTT | . | TRBJ1-6 | TRBD1 | TRBV10-3
CASRASGRLAGELFF | TGTGCCAGTAGGGCTAGCGGGAGGTTGGCGGGGGAGCTGTTTTTT | . | TRBJ2-2 | TRBD2 | TRBV19
CSAELYPEAFF | TGCAGTGCTGAATTGTACCCTGAAGCTTTCTTT | . | TRBJ1-1 | . | TRBV20-1
CASRRTGDEGGYTF | TGTGCCAGTAGAAGAACAGGGGACGAAGGTGGCTACACCTTC | . | TRBJ1-2 | TRBD1 | TRBV19
CSVGQSGTEAFF | TGCAGCGTTGGCCAGAGCGGGACTGAAGCTTTCTTT | . | TRBJ1-1 | . | TRBV29-1
CASSAPGQQETQYF | TGTGCCAGCAGTGCGCCGGGACAGCAAGAGACCCAGTACTTC | . | TRBJ2-5 | TRBD1 | TRBV28
CASSNSGSLYEQYF | TGTGCCAGCAGCAATAGCGGGAGTTTGTACGAGCAGTACTTC | . | TRBJ2-7 | TRBD2 | TRBV7-9
CASSRHDRAGANVLTF | TGTGCCAGCAGCCGTCATGACAGGGCTGGGGCCAACGTCCTGACTTTC | . | TRBJ2-6 | TRBD1 | TRBV3-1/TRBV3-2
CASSLNPPSAYNDEQYF | TGTGCCAGCAGCTTAAATCCCCCAAGCGCTTATAATGACGAGCAGTACTTC | few | TRBJ2-7 | . | TRBV7-2
CASSPTRNTEAFF | TGTGCCAGCAGCCCCACCAGGAACACTGAAGCTTTCTTT | . | TRBJ1-1 | . | TRBV7-2